This T cell receptor (beta chain) was identified during a study of type 1 regulatory T cells. Study results and caveats: Compared with non-type 1 regulatory T cells, type 1 regulatory T cells showed a more restricted TCR repertoire.

TCRdb used MiXCR to reprocess the reads, holding one entry per CDR3 protein. Of approximately 77,000 distinct CDR3 sequences in the sample, less than 25% were seen once. Concerning this clonotype itself: Its specificity is unknown. With a much larger clone just one base away, this may be a read error.

Sequenced: cultured type 1 regulatory T (Tr1) cells, either the whole culture or a sorted fraction (not recorded which). This sequence was found in a human donor in good health.

This CDR3 reads CASGRQSTYEQYF. The CDR3 DNA reads TGTGCCAGCGGCCGACAGTCGACCTACGAGCAGTACTTC. The gene calls are TRBV6-5 and TRBJ2-7; possibly TRBD1 for D (5 bases). The CDR3 has 13 residues. Trimming stripped 8 bases from V and 2 bases from J, with 13 bases between. The germline CDR1 and CDR2 sequences are MNHEY and SVGAGI.